Shown below are 17 T cell receptor beta chains from a single sample sequenced in a study of CD8 T cells in Susac syndrome. It was with random hexamers that about 0.45 to 1 ug RNA was reverse transcribed. Each CDR3 protein gets one entry after TCRdb re-called the immunoSEQ multiplex PCR reads with MiXCR. The sample carries 110,000 to 150,000 distinct CDR3 sequences, 95% recorded once. Specimen: CD4+ T cells from PBMCs. The source is a human donor with Susac syndrome.

The V call is TRBV24-1, the J call TRBJ2-2; D is unresolved. The CDR3 contains 13 residues. Trimming removed 9 bases from V and 3 bases from J, with 10 bases in between. Germline V gene lookup returns CDR1 KGHDR and CDR2 SFDVKD. CDR3 coding DNA: TGTGCCACCTTGGGGTACGACACCGGGGAGCTGTTTTTT. This gives the protein CATLGYDTGELFF.

This rearrangement joins TRBV6-5 to TRBJ1-3; D is perhaps TRBD1 (6 bases). Trimming pared 2 bases from V and 11 bases from J, leaving 13 bases between. CDR1 MNHEY and CDR2 SVGAGI come from the germline V gene. The CDR3 consists of 13 residues. CDR3 bases: TGTGCCAGCAGTTACCGAAACAGGGACCCCATATATTTT. Protein sequence: CASSYRNRDPIYF.

The rearrangement links TRBV2 to TRBJ2-7; TRBD2 is a possible D gene (6 bases). Germline assignment: CDR1 SNHLY and CDR2 FYNNEI. V lost 2 bases and J lost 6, with 14 bases in between. The CDR3 length is 14 residues. The CDR3 loop reads CASSEQGGFSEQYF. In nucleotides, the CDR3 is TGTGCCAGCAGTGAACAGGGAGGATTTAGCGAGCAGTACTTC.

The V and J genes are TRBV18 and TRBJ2-7, with 9 bases identical to TRBD1. The CDR3 contains 16 residues. Unmatched junction bases numbered 11, after V lost 4 bases and J lost 4 bases. Germline V gene sequence: CDR1 KGHSH, CDR2 LQKENI. The CDR3 bases are TGTGCCAGCTCACGGGACAGGGCCCAAGCGGGTTACGAGCAGTACTTC. Its translation is CASSRDRAQAGYEQYF.

This clonotype was counted a single time. The rearrangement uses TRBV29-1 and TRBJ2-2; 8 bases are a match to TRBD1. There are 13 residues in the CDR3. Germline loops: CDR1 SQVTM, CDR2 ANQGSEA. With 7 bases clipped from V and 9 bases from J, the junction kept 10 bases outside the gene matches. Here the CDR3 DNA reads TGCAGCGCCTGCCGACAGGGGAGCCGGGAGCTGTTTTTT. Protein sequence: CSACRQGSRELFF.

The chain is built from TRBV28 and TRBJ2-1; D might be TRBD1 or TRBD2, each matching 5 bases. Trimming shortened V by 6 bases and J by 13 bases, and 28 bases separated the two germline ends. The CDR3 is made up of 16 amino acids. Germline V gives CDR1 MDHEN, CDR2 SYDVKM. DNA of the CDR3: TGTGCCAGCAGCCCCCCCGCAGGGCAGGGTGGACGGGAACAGTTCTTC. Amino acids: CASSPPAGQGGREQFF.

This chain joins TRBV6-5 and TRBJ1-1; no clear D gene. V was shortened by 6 bases and J by 1 base, with 9 bases between the two germline ends. Germline V lookup: CDR1 MNHEY, CDR2 SVGAGI. The length of the CDR3 is 13 residues. The CDR3: CASRDDRNTEAFF. CDR3 coding DNA: TGTGCCAGCAGGGACGACCGGAACACTGAAGCTTTCTTT.

The chain employs TRBV18 and TRBJ2-5; D not certain. V was pared by 4 bases and J by 4 bases, with 7 bases between. CDR1 is KGHSH, CDR2 LQKENI, per germline. The CDR3 runs 12 residues. The CDR3 region has the DNA TGTGCCAGCTCACGATGGGGAGAGACCCAGTACTTC. Residues: CASSRWGETQYF.

V gene TRBV6-1 combines with J gene TRBJ2-3, with 7 bases identical to TRBD2. Germline V CDR1 and CDR2: MNHNS, SASEGT. This CDR3 has 18 amino acids. V lost 6 bases, J lost 1 base, and 16 bases stayed unmatched. CDR3 residues: CASSRPPREGPGTDTQYF. In DNA form, the CDR3 reads TGTGCCAGCAGCCGACCCCCGAGGGAGGGGCCCGGCACAGATACGCAGTATTTT.

The V call is TRBV7-2, the J call TRBJ2-3, with D perhaps TRBD2 (6 bases). V was cut by 3 bases and J by 2 bases, with 12 bases left in between. The germline CDR1 and CDR2 sequences are SGHTA and FQGNSA. The CDR3 spans 15 residues. The CDR3 loop reads CASSLAGRVTDTQYF. For the CDR3, the DNA is TGTGCCAGCAGCTTGGCGGGAAGGGTCACAGATACGCAGTATTTT.

The J gene is TRBJ1-5, the V gene TRBV6-1, with no clear D. Trimming stripped 4 bases from V and 4 bases from J, with 8 bases between. CDR1 MNHNS and CDR2 SASEGT come from the germline V gene. CDR3 length equals 13 residues. The CDR3: CASSAEGNQPQHF. Written as DNA, the CDR3 is TGTGCCAGCAGTGCGGAGGGAAATCAGCCCCAGCATTTT.

This chain uses TRBV5-1 with TRBJ2-5; 7 nucleotides align to TRBD2. Trimming at V came to 5 bases and at J to 3 bases, leaving 10 bases not matched to a gene. The CDR3 totals 15 residues. Germline CDR1 and CDR2: SGHRS and YFSETQ. CDR3 sequence (DNA): TGCGCCAGCAGGCCGGGAGGAGAGACTAAAGAGACCCAGTACTTC. Its translation is CASRPGGETKETQYF.

V usage is TRBV11-2 and J usage is TRBJ2-6; 8 bases match TRBD2. J gave up 2 bases and V 4 bases, and 1 base lay outside the gene matches. This CDR3 comprises 15 residues. Germline CDR1 and CDR2: SGHAT and FQNNGV. This CDR3 reads CASSSTSAGANVLTF. Written as DNA, the CDR3 is TGTGCCAGCAGCTCGACTAGCGCTGGGGCCAACGTCCTGACTTTC.

This chain joins TRBV5-1 and TRBJ2-3; the D gene is possibly TRBD1 (6 bases). Trimming removed 7 bases from V and 3 bases from J, with 9 bases in between. The CDR3 totals 12 residues. Germline V gene data show CDR1 as SGHRS and CDR2 as YFSETQ. CDR3 coding DNA: TGCGCCAGCTCTAGGGGGACAGATACGCAGTATTTT. It is translated as CASSRGTDTQYF. The full variable domain, its missing parts supplied by reference TRBV5-1 and TRBJ2-3, is KAGVTQTPRYLIKTRGQQVTLSCSPISGHRSVSWYQQTPGQGLQFLFEYFSETQRNKGNFPGRFSGRQFSNSRSEMNVSTLELGDSALYLCASSRGTDTQYFGPGTRLTVL.

This rearrangement joins TRBV7-7 to TRBJ2-7, with D tentatively TRBD1 or TRBD2 (6 bases each). The CDR3 sequence is 15 residues long. Germline V lookup: CDR1 SSHAT, CDR2 FNYEAQ (reference sequence). Trimming pared 3 bases from V and 0 bases from J, leaving 12 bases between. CDR3 in DNA: TGTGCCAGCAGCTTGGAGGGGGTTCCCTCCTACGAGCAGTACTTC. Residues: CASSLEGVPSYEQYF.

This sequence joins TRBV20-1 and TRBJ1-1, with 7 bases that match TRBD1. This CDR3 region has 15 residues. Germline CDR1 DFQATT, CDR2 SNEGSKA (reference sequence). Trimming cost V 0 bases and J 1 base; bases outside gene matches: 5. The CDR3 coding sequence is TGCAGTGCTAGAGACCCCGGGACAGCGAACACTGAAGCTTTCTTT. This codes for CSARDPGTANTEAFF.

The chain joins TRBV29-1 to TRBJ1-2; D is ambiguous. Germline lookup yields CDR1 SQVTM and CDR2 ANQGSEA. Trimming stripped 7 bases from V and 4 bases from J, with 13 bases between. CDR3 length: 12 residues. The DNA for the CDR3 is TGCAGCGCCCCGACGGCCTCCTATGGCTACACCTTC. Protein sequence: CSAPTASYGYTF.